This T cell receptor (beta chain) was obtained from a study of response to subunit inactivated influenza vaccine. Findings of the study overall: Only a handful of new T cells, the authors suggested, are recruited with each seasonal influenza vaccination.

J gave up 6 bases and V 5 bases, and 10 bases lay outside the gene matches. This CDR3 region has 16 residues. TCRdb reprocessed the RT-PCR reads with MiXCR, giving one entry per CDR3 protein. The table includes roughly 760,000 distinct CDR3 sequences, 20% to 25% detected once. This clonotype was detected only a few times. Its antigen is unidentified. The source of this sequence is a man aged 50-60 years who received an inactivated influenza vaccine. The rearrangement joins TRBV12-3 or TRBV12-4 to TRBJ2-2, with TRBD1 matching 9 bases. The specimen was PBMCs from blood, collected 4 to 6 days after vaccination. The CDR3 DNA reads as TGTGCCAGCAGTCCAATACAGGGGGCGGTTGCCGGGGAGCTGTTTTTT. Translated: CASSPIQGAVAGELFF.